What follows describes a single T cell receptor (beta chain). The CDR3 is made up of 15 amino acids. V was pared by 5 bases and J by 7 bases, with 7 bases of the junction left unmatched. Germline V gene sequence: CDR1 SNHLY, CDR2 FYNNEI. In the original workflow: Amplification from reference gene primers served as the basis for estimated nucleated cell counts. Libraries were prepared by immunoSEQ multiplex PCR; TCRdb keeps only in-frame clonotypes and omits some of them. V, J and clone size were drawn from that table, and D and trimming were deduced from the DNA. Counted here are about 200,000 clones, around 90% occurring once; the ten biggest clones make up 5.5% to 7%. The sample comes from a study of blood T cell repertoires in COVID-19. Overall study: Samples taken during acute and convalescent COVID-19 were collected in the United States, Italy and Spain. PBMCs, B-cell-depleted T cells, or T cells were the source of the cDNA or gDNA that made up the material.

This TCR came from a man aged 35-49 years with active or convalescent COVID-19. Source material: peripheral blood. The chain is built from TRBV2 and TRBJ2-6, with 8 bases matching TRBD1. As DNA, the CDR3 is TGTGCCAGCAGTTCTGGACAGGGTGTAGCCAACGTCCTGACTTTC. Translating gives CASSSGQGVANVLTF.